The clone carrying this T cell receptor (beta chain) was recorded at least ten times. The antigen remains unidentified. Clinical symptoms, serum thyroxine, TRAb, thyroid ultrasound and orbital computed tomography were relied on for diagnosis. This entry comes from a study of Graves' ophthalmopathy and Graves' hyperthyroidism. Study findings and constraints: Sensitivity of approximately 90% and specificity of 70% to 84% were achieved when a 13-signature model separated ophthalmopathy from stable hyperthyroidism. Blood also held most thyroid clonotypes expanded above 0.001 frequency.

RNA transcripts were the template, and TCR beta CDR3 regions were amplified from them. First-round RT-PCR used HTBI primers; second-round multiplex PCR followed. One entry per CDR3 protein, called by TCRdb with MiXCR from the multiplex PCR reads. The top ten clones hold roughly 4.5% of a sample with 450,000 to 600,000 distinct CDR3 sequences, less than 40% of them seen once. V was trimmed by 10 bases and J by 1 base, leaving 11 bases between them. The germline CDR1 and CDR2 sequences are SNHLY and FYNNEI. The CDR3 extends over 13 amino acids. The rearrangement joins TRBV2 to TRBJ1-5; tentative D call: TRBD1 (5 bases). This clonotype was sampled from an adult man with Graves' hyperthyroidism. The sequenced material came from peripheral blood or thyroid tissue (not recorded which). As DNA, the CDR3 is TGTGCCATCAGCCGGGACAGCAATCAGCCCCAGCATTTT. Its translation: CAISRDSNQPQHF.